Shown below are 9 T cell receptor beta chains from a single sample sequenced in a study of vaccination effects on CD4 cells after COVID-19 (dated by TCRdb to between 2021 and 2023). To identify antigen-specific CD4+ T cell clonotypes by their expansion, the ViraFEST assay first stimulated PBMC with viral peptide pools and then applied TCR sequencing. After around 11 days of culture, CD4+ T cells were isolated with the EasySep CD4+ T cell isolation kit. Each participant got two doses of an mRNA SARS-CoV-2 vaccine, either BNT162b2 or mRNA-1273. Their specific antigens are unknown. Libraries came from the immunoSEQ multiplex PCR assay. What TCRdb holds here is the immuneACCESS table cut down to in-frame rearrangements. Part of the clones is not present; checked against another copy, under half of the missing clones reflect an unresolved V gene, and the others are unexplained. This sample holds about 31,000 clones; around 67% were observed only once. The ten largest account for roughly 15% of the sample.

The sequencing here drew on CD4+ T cells from PBMCs cultured with HCoV-229E spike peptides, taken after COVID-19 vaccination. The sample's cell subset or site label is to be understood as: HCoV-229E spike overlapping peptide pool stimulation. Receptor source: a human donor who received a COVID-19 vaccine.

The chain carries TRBV5-8 and TRBJ1-5, with 7 bases identical to TRBD1. Trimming at V came to 0 bases and at J to 3 bases, leaving 6 bases not matched to a gene. This CDR3 comprises 16 residues. Germline-derived CDR1 and CDR2 are SGHTS and YDEGEE. The CDR3 DNA follows: TGTGCCAGCAGCTTGGAACAGGGGAACCTCAATCAGCCCCAGCATTTT. Translated: CASSLEQGNLNQPQHF.

V gene TRBV2 combines with J gene TRBJ1-4; 7 bases match TRBD1. This CDR3 region has 14 residues. Trimming cost V 8 bases and J 5 bases; bases outside gene matches: 8. The germline gives CDR1 SNHLY, CDR2 FYNNEI. CDR3 amino acids: CASCRTGANEKLFF. The CDR3, as DNA: TGTGCCAGCTGCCGGACAGGCGCAAATGAAAAACTGTTTTTT.

This clone was observed a handful of times. The chain joins TRBV29-1 to TRBJ2-7; D not certain. CDR1 and CDR2 (germline): SQVTM, ANQGSEA. The ends were cut back, 4 bases at V and 4 bases at J, with 8 bases in the middle. The CDR3 has 11 amino acids. Written as DNA, the CDR3 is TGCAGCGTTGCGGACGGTTACGAGCAGTACTTC. Encoded protein: CSVADGYEQYF.

The J gene is TRBJ2-3, the V gene TRBV4-1; no reliable D call. From germline, CDR1 is MGHRA and CDR2 YSYEKL. V lost 8 bases to trimming and J lost 2 bases, with 20 bases between them. This CDR3 is built from 16 residues. Written as DNA, the CDR3 is TGCGCCAGCGGGCCCTCGGTACGATCGAACACAGATACGCAGTATTTT. Translating it yields CASGPSVRSNTDTQYF.

The chain uses TRBV7-9 and TRBJ1-2, with 7 bases identical to TRBD1. The CDR3 has 14 residues. Unmatched junction bases numbered 11, after V lost 9 bases and J lost 4 bases. Germline V CDR1 and CDR2: SEHNR, FQNEAQ (reference sequence). CDR3 in DNA: TGTGCCAGTAGCAAGGGGGCCGGACCCTATGGCTACACCTTC. Translation gives CASSKGAGPYGYTF.

V gene TRBV4-2 combines with J gene TRBJ2-7; weak D call: TRBD2 (5 bases). Per germline, CDR1 LGHNA and CDR2 YNFKEQ. Trimming cost V 0 bases and J 0 bases, with 9 bases left between them. The CDR3 runs 15 residues. The CDR3: CASSQEEGSSYEQYF. CDR3 coding DNA: TGTGCCAGCAGCCAAGAAGAGGGTAGCTCCTACGAGCAGTACTTC.

This sequence joins TRBV2 and TRBJ2-1, with 9 bases that match TRBD1. J was trimmed by 3 bases and V by 4 bases; bases with no gene match: 4. Germline CDR1 reads SNHLY; CDR2 reads FYNNEI. CDR3 length equals 15 residues. CDR3 loop: CASSADRGFYNEQFF. In DNA, the CDR3 is TGTGCCAGCAGTGCCGACAGGGGGTTCTACAATGAGCAGTTCTTC.

This sequence joins TRBV27 and TRBJ2-3; D call uncertain. Trimming pared 6 bases from V and 2 bases from J, leaving 6 bases between. CDR1 and CDR2 (germline): MNHEY, SMNVEV (reference sequence). The CDR3 runs to 12 residues. CDR3 nucleotide sequence: TGTGCCAGCAGAACAATCACAGATACGCAGTATTTT. It encodes CASRTITDTQYF.

V usage is TRBV30 and J usage is TRBJ2-5, with TRBD2 identical over 9 bases. CDR1 and CDR2 (germline): GTSNPN, SVGIG (reference sequence). V lost 2 bases and J lost 4; bases outside the gene matches: 11. The CDR3 is 16 residues long. The CDR3 nucleotides are TGTGCCTGGAGTACGTATCTGGGACTAGCTCGAGAGACCCAGTACTTC. Translated, it gives CAWSTYLGLARETQYF.